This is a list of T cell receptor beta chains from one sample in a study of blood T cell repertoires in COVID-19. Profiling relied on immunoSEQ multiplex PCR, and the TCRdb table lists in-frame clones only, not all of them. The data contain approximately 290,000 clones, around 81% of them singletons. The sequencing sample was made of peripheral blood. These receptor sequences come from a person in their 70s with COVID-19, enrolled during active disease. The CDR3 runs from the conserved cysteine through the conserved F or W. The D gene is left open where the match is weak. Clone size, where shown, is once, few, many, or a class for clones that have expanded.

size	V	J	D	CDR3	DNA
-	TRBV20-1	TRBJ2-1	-	CPTHRDNEQFF	TGCCCCACCCACAGAGACAATGAGCAGTTCTTC
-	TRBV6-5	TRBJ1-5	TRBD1	CAIRQGINQPQHF	TGTGCCATACGACAGGGAATAAATCAGCCCCAGCATTTT
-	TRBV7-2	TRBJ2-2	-	CASSLGPRGTGELFF	TGTGCCAGCAGCTTGGGGCCCAGGGGAACCGGGGAGCTGTTTTTT
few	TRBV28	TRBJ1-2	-	CASSPPQEGRAGYTF	TGTGCCAGCAGTCCTCCCCAGGAGGGACGTGCTGGCTACACCTTC
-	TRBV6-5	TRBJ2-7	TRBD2	CASSGTSGSSEQYF	TGTGCCAGCAGCGGGACTAGCGGGTCTTCCGAGCAGTACTTC
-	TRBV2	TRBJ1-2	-	CASSVTQGPLHGYTF	TGTGCCAGCAGCGTCACACAGGGACCCCTTCATGGCTACACCTTC
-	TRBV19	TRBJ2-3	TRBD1	CATRDSTHTDTQYF	TGTGCCACGAGGGACAGTACACACACAGATACGCAGTATTTT
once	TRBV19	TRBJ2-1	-	CASSPRSGRYNEQFF	TGTGCCAGTAGCCCTCGGAGCGGGCGGTACAATGAGCAGTTCTTC
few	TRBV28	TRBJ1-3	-	CASSLDSFSGNTIYF	TGTGCCAGCAGTCTGGACAGCTTCTCTGGAAACACCATATATTTT
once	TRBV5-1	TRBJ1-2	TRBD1	CASSLGGQASNYGYTF	TGCGCCAGCAGCTTGGGCGGACAGGCGTCTAACTATGGCTACACCTTC
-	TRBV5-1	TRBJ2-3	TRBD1	CASSLEGANGDTQYF	TGCGCCAGCAGCTTGGAGGGGGCCAACGGGGATACGCAGTATTTT
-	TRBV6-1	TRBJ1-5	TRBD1	CASSETGGTIRPQHF	TGTGCCAGCAGTGAGACAGGGGGGACTATACGGCCCCAGCATTTT
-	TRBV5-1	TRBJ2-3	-	CASSSIRDTEWVTDTQYF	TGCGCCAGCAGCTCGATCCGGGACACCGAATGGGTCACAGATACGCAGTATTTT
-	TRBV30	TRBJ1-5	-	CAWSFQGADKPQHF	TGTGCCTGGAGTTTTCAGGGCGCTGATAAGCCCCAGCATTTT
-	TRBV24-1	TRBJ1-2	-	CATSDLTGNYGYTF	TGTGCCACCAGTGATTTGACAGGGAACTATGGCTACACCTTC
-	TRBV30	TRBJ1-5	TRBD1	CAWRGGQGGNQPQHF	TGTGCCTGGAGGGGGGGACAGGGTGGCAATCAGCCCCAGCATTTT
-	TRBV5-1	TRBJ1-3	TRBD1	CASSFSGTGSSGNTIYF	TGCGCCAGCAGCTTCTCCGGGACAGGGAGCTCTGGAAACACCATATATTTT
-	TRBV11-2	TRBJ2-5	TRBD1	CASSQGASTLGETQYF	TGTGCCAGCAGCCAGGGGGCCAGTACCCTGGGAGAGACCCAGTACTTC
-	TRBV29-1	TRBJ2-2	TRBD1	CSVEVGTGVTGELFF	TGCAGCGTTGAAGTTGGGACAGGGGTCACCGGGGAGCTGTTTTTT
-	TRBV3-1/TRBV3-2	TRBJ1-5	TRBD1	CASSSRQGRNQPQHF	TGTGCCAGCAGCTCCCGACAGGGACGCAATCAGCCCCAGCATTTT
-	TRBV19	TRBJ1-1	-	CASSPSWNTEAFF	TGTGCCAGTAGTCCGTCGTGGAACACTGAAGCTTTCTTT
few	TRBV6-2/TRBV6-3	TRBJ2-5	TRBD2	CASSNSGGAEETQYF	TGTGCCAGCAGCAATAGCGGGGGGGCCGAGGAGACCCAGTACTTC
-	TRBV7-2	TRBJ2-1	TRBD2	CASSYSGVTNNEQFF	TGTGCCAGCAGCTATAGCGGGGTTACCAACAATGAGCAGTTCTTC
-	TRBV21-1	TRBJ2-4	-	CASSKKGLAGAKNIQYF	TGTGCCAGCAGCAAAAAGGGACTAGCGGGAGCCAAAAACATTCAGTACTTC
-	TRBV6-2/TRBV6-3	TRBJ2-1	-	CASSFPSRGLRGNEQFF	TGTGCCAGCAGTTTCCCCTCACGGGGACTTCGGGGCAATGAGCAGTTCTTC
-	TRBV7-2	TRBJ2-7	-	CAGSPNGGPYEQYF	TGTGCCGGCAGCCCGAACGGGGGACCCTACGAGCAGTACTTC
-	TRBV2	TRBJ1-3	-	CASTETRSGNTIYF	TGTGCCAGCACCGAGACGAGGTCTGGAAACACCATATATTTT
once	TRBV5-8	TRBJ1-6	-	CASSLRSHSPLHF	TGTGCCAGCAGCTTGAGGAGTCATTCACCCCTCCACTTT
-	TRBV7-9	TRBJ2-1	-	CASSLGGLASDEFF	TGTGCCAGCAGCTTAGGCGGGCTAGCCTCGGATGAGTTCTTC
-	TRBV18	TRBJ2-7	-	CASSPPPTGYEQYF	TGTGCCAGCTCACCTCCCCCGACAGGCTACGAGCAGTACTTC
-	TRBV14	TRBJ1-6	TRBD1	CARPPGQGNSPLHF	TGTGCCAGACCCCCGGGACAGGGAAATTCACCCCTCCACTTT
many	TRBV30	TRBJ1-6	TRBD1	CAWSVSTGLSPLHF	TGTGCCTGGAGTGTGTCGACAGGGCTTTCACCCCTCCACTTT
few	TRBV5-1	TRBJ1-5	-	CASSYSGGSNQPQHF	TGCGCCAGCAGCTACTCGGGAGGGAGCAATCAGCCCCAGCATTTT
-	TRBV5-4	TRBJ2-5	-	CASSWGDKGRRWETQYF	TGTGCCAGCAGTTGGGGCGACAAGGGGAGGCGGTGGGAGACCCAGTACTTC
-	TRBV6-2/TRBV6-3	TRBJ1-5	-	CASSYSGGAQPQHF	TGTGCCAGCAGTTACTCGGGGGGGGCCCAGCCCCAGCATTTT
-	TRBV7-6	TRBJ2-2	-	CASSLGSAGAGELFF	TGTGCCAGCAGCTTAGGATCGGCGGGCGCCGGGGAGCTGTTTTTT
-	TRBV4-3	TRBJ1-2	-	CASSQVQRSAYGYTF	TGCGCCAGCAGCCAAGTTCAACGGAGCGCCTATGGCTACACCTTC
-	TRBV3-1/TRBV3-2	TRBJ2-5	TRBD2	CASSQVTSTETQYF	TGTGCCAGCAGCCAAGTGACTAGCACAGAGACCCAGTACTTC
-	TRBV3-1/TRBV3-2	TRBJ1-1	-	CASSQDWVPDLGTEAFF	TGTGCCAGCAGCCAAGATTGGGTGCCAGACTTGGGCACTGAAGCTTTCTTT
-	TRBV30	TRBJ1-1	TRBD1	CAWSGDSGTEAFF	TGTGCCTGGAGCGGGGACAGCGGGACTGAAGCTTTCTTT
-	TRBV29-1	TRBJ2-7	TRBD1	CSVEQDRGTYEQYF	TGCAGCGTTGAACAGGACAGGGGGACCTACGAGCAGTACTTC
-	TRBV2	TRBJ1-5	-	CASRDSNQPQHF	TGTGCCAGCCGAGATAGCAATCAGCCCCAGCATTTT
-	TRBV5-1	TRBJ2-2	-	CASSLGGRSTGELFF	TGCGCCAGCAGCTTAGGGGGTAGGAGCACCGGGGAGCTGTTTTTT
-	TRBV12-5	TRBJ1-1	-	CASVGVGDTEAFF	TGTGCTAGTGTAGGGGTTGGGGACACTGAAGCTTTCTTT
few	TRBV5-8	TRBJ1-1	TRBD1	CASSLGGQGPAFF	TGTGCCAGCAGCTTGGGAGGACAGGGGCCAGCTTTCTTT
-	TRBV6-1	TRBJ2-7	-	CASSESQNREQYF	TGTGCCAGCAGTGAATCCCAAAACAGGGAGCAGTACTTC
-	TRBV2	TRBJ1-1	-	CASRRVTEAFF	TGTGCCAGCCGGAGGGTCACTGAAGCTTTCTTT
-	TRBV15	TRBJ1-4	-	CATSTPGWGEKLFF	TGTGCCACCAGCACCCCGGGGTGGGGTGAAAAACTGTTTTTT
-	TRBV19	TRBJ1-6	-	CATRGEFNSPLHF	TGTGCCACGCGCGGAGAATTTAATTCACCCCTCCACTTT
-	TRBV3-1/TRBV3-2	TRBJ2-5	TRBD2	CASSQVAGASETQYF	TGTGCCAGCAGCCAAGTAGCGGGAGCATCAGAGACCCAGTACTTC
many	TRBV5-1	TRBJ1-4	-	CASSLNPATNEKLFF	TGCGCCAGCAGCTTGAATCCCGCAACTAATGAAAAACTGTTTTTT